The 15 T cell receptor beta chains reported below all come from one sample, sequenced in a study of T cell responses to AZD1222 COVID-19 vaccine. Produced via immunoSEQ multiplex PCR; TCRdb's table is partial and in-frame only. The table includes some 150,000 clones, about nine tenths detected once. Sequenced material: peripheral blood, taken on day 0 of MenACWY control vaccination. These receptors were obtained from an adult in good health.

The rearrangement joins TRBV5-4 to TRBJ1-5; tentative D call: TRBD1 (5 bases). The germline V and J ends were trimmed by 0 bases and 4 bases, with 11 bases remaining between them. This CDR3 spans 15 amino acids. CDR1 and CDR2 from the germline V gene are SGHNT and YYREEE (reference sequence). The CDR3 spells CASSLAGTGNQPQHF. The CDR3 coding sequence is TGTGCCAGCAGCTTGGCGGGGACGGGGAATCAGCCCCAGCATTTT.

The V and J genes are TRBV7-9 and TRBJ1-1; TRBD1 might be the D (5 bases). From germline, CDR1 is SEHNR and CDR2 FQNEAQ (reference sequence). CDR3 length: 14 amino acids. V was cut by 4 bases and J by 6 bases, with 15 bases left in between. The CDR3 DNA reads as TGTGCCAGCAGCTACGGGGGTCCGGGCTCTGAAGCTTTCTTT. Residues: CASSYGGPGSEAFF.

CDR3 protein: CASSVSTEAFF. CDR3 DNA: TGTGCCAGCTCCGTGAGCACTGAAGCTTTCTTT. The chain uses TRBV18 and TRBJ1-1; no definite D call. V was trimmed by 6 bases and J by 4 bases, leaving 6 bases between them. Per the germline V gene, CDR1 is KGHSH and CDR2 is LQKENI. The CDR3 sequence is 11 residues long.

V gene TRBV6-6 combines with J gene TRBJ2-5; 12 nucleotides line up with TRBD2. V lost 6 bases to trimming and J lost 6 bases; unmatched junction nucleotides: 8. Germline lookup yields CDR1 MNHNY and CDR2 SVGAGI (reference sequence). The CDR3 sequence is 15 residues long. CDR3 amino acids: CASRPRLAGDQTQYF. The DNA of the CDR3 is TGTGCCAGCAGACCCCGACTAGCGGGAGATCAGACCCAGTACTTC.

Of note for this clone: A much larger clone differs from this one at a single base, so this may be a read error. At the DNA level, this CDR3 is encoded by other sequences in the same sample as well. The chain's CDR3 is CASSSLGQGGLNTEAFF. DNA of the CDR3: TGTGCCAGCAGTTCCCTCGGACAGGGGGGGTTGAATACTGAAGCTTTCTTT. V is TRBV27 and J is TRBJ1-1, with TRBD1 matching over 10 bases. This CDR3 has 17 amino acids. Per the germline V gene, CDR1 is MNHEY and CDR2 is SMNVEV (reference sequence).

The chain joins TRBV3-1 (or the pseudogene TRBV3-2) to TRBJ1-4; possibly TRBD1 for D (5 bases). V lost 0 bases and J lost 7, with 15 bases in between. Germline V gene sequence: CDR1 LGHDT, CDR2 YNNKEL (reference sequence). This CDR3 region has 16 residues. CDR3 amino acids: CASSQEGEGLGEKLFF. CDR3 DNA: TGTGCCAGCAGCCAAGAGGGTGAGGGGTTGGGTGAAAAACTGTTTTTT.

CDR3 sequence (DNA): TGTGCCAGCAGCCCGGGGACAGCCCTTGAAGCTTTCTTT. Translated, it gives CASSPGTALEAFF. V is TRBV3-1 (or the pseudogene TRBV3-2) and J is TRBJ1-1, with 7 bases fitting TRBD1. Germline V gene sequence: CDR1 LGHDT, CDR2 YNNKEL (reference sequence). The V segment lost 4 bases and the J segment 7 bases; nucleotides outside the gene matches: 6. This CDR3 comprises 13 residues.

This chain uses TRBV9 with TRBJ2-1; 12 positions agree with TRBD2. This CDR3 has 17 residues. Germline V gene lookup returns CDR1 SGDLS and CDR2 YYNGEE. The V gene end was trimmed by 4 bases and the J gene end by 2 bases; junction bases not matched to a gene: 7. The CDR3 region has the DNA TGTGCCAGCAGCTTAAGACTAGCGGGAGCTGCCTACAATGAGCAGTTCTTC. Amino acids: CASSLRLAGAAYNEQFF.

The chain joins TRBV10-3 to TRBJ2-3; 8 bases line up with TRBD2. V shed 7 bases, J shed 5 bases, and the junction held 11 bases outside the gene matches. This CDR3 contains 15 residues. Per germline, CDR1 ENHRY and CDR2 SYGVKD. CDR3 region: CAITPSLAGKDTQYF. Written as DNA, the CDR3 is TGTGCCATCACTCCATCCTTAGCGGGAAAAGATACGCAGTATTTT.

The rearrangement uses TRBV9 and TRBJ2-3; 8 bases are a match to TRBD2. Germline CDR1 is SGDLS and CDR2 is YYNGEE. This CDR3 has 13 amino acids. V gave up 7 bases and J gave up 0 bases; unmatched junction bases: 1. The DNA of the CDR3 is TGTGCCAGCTCTAGCGGGAGCACAGATACGCAGTATTTT. This codes for CASSSGSTDTQYF.

This clone appeared a single time. This chain connects TRBV13 to TRBJ1-1; D is perhaps TRBD1 (5 bases). CDR3 length equals 14 residues. Germline V gives CDR1 PRHDT, CDR2 FYEKMQ (reference sequence). Trimming left V 0 bases short and J 5 bases short, with 10 bases between. CDR3 nucleotide sequence: TGTGCCAGCAGCTTAGGGGCAGGGAGGACTGAAGCTTTCTTT. Translation: CASSLGAGRTEAFF.

The chain is built from TRBV2 and TRBJ1-6; D remains unclear. The CDR3 is 16 residues long. V lost 1 base to trimming and J lost 0 bases, with 7 bases between them. From germline, CDR1 is SNHLY and CDR2 FYNNEI. The CDR3 DNA reads as TGTGCCAGCAGTGAAGAGGCAAGCTCCTATAATTCACCCCTCCACTTT. As protein: CASSEEASSYNSPLHF.

The genes are TRBV4-1 and TRBJ1-2; 7 positions agree with TRBD1. This CDR3 comprises 16 residues. V shed 3 bases, J shed 4 bases, and the junction held 11 bases outside the gene matches. CDR1 and CDR2 (germline): MGHRA, YSYEKL. The CDR3 loop is CASSQDPGTDLYGYTF. CDR3 sequence (DNA): TGCGCCAGCAGCCAGGACCCCGGGACAGACCTCTATGGCTACACCTTC.

This chain uses TRBV3-1 (or the pseudogene TRBV3-2) with TRBJ1-5, with D tentatively TRBD1 (6 bases). The CDR3 contains 17 residues. The germline V gene has CDR1 LGHDT and CDR2 YNNKEL (reference sequence). Trimming shortened V by 0 bases and J by 4 bases, and 16 bases separated the two germline ends. The CDR3, as DNA: TGTGCCAGCAGCCAAGATTTCGGGGCAGGGGCTAATCAGCCCCAGCATTTT. It translates to CASSQDFGAGANQPQHF.

This sequence joins TRBV5-1 and TRBJ1-1, with D uncertain. Germline V gene sequence: CDR1 SGHRS, CDR2 YFSETQ. The V and J ends lost 9 bases and 4 bases respectively, with 19 bases between them. The CDR3 is made up of 14 amino acids. The CDR3 here is CATGPGTSGTEAFF. Written as DNA, the CDR3 is TGCGCCACCGGTCCCGGCACGTCTGGCACTGAAGCTTTCTTT.